Listed below are T cell receptor beta chains from one sample, sequenced in a study of memory CD4+ T cells and cytomegalovirus serostatus. TCRdb's copy holds only in-frame clones and misses some; the assay was immunoSEQ multiplex PCR. Of about 64,000 clones in the sample, 77% were seen once. What was sequenced was memory CD4+ T cells from blood. The receptors here all came from an adult in good health and CMV-seronegative. Each CDR3 is given without its conserved first and last residue. The order of the fields is V gene, CDR3 protein.

TRBV27 ASSYSGTREF
TRBV10-3 AISHSVVEQF
TRBV7-9 ASSLEGPLFSGNTIY
TRBV5-1 ASSLESLGEQY
TRBV7-2 ASSLAGGRAQETQY
TRBV9 ASSVVASGANVLT
TRBV30 AWKRVGGPQH
TRBV21-1 ASRGGAQH
TRBV12-5 ASGLGQGGEEQY
TRBV4-3 ASSQAGRGVQETQY
TRBV11-2 ASSLGAVMNTEAF
TRBV30 AWSGRLGAGNTIY
TRBV28 ASSLSQGYEQY
TRBV11-2 ASSLFIASGRTGELF
TRBV5-1 ASSVSLAGGDYEQY
TRBV27 ASSSRLAGELF